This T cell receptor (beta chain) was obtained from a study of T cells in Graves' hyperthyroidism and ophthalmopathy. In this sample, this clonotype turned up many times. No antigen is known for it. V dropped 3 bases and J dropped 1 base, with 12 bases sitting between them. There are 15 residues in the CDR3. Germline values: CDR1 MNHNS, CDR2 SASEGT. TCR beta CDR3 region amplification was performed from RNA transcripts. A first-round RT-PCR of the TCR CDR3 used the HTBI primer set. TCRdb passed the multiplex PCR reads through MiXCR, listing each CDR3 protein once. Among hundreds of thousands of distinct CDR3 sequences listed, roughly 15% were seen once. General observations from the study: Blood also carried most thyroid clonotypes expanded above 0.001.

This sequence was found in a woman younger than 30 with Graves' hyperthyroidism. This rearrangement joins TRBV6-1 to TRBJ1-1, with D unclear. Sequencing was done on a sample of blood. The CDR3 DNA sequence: TGTGCCAGCAGTGACCCCGGTGCCGGGAACACTGAAGCTTTCTTT. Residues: CASSDPGAGNTEAFF.